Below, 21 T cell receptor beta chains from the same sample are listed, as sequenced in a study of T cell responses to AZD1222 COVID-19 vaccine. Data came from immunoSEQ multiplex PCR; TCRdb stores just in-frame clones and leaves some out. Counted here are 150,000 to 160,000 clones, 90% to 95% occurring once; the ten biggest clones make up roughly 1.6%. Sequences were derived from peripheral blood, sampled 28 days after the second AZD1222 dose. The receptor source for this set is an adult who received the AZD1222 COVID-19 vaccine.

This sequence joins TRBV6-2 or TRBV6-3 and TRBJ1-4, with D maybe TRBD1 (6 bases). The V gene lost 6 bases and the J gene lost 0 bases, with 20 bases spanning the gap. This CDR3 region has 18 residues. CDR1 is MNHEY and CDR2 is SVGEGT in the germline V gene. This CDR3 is CASSPPRQGWATNEKLFF. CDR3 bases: TGTGCCAGCAGCCCCCCCCGCCAGGGGTGGGCAACTAATGAAAAACTGTTTTTT.

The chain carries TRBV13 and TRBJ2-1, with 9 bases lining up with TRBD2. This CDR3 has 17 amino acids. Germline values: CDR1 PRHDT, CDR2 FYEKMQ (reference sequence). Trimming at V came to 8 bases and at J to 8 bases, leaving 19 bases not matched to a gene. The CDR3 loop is CASRGLEAGGPSYEQFF. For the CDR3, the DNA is TGTGCCAGCCGCGGCTTAGAGGCGGGAGGGCCGTCATATGAGCAGTTCTTC.

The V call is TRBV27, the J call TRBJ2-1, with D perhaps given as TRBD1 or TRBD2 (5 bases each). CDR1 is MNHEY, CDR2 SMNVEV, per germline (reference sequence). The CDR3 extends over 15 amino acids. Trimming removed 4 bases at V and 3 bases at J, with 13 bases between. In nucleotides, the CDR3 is TGTGCCAGCAGTTATGAGGGGCGACTCTACAATGAGCAGTTCTTC. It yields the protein CASSYEGRLYNEQFF.

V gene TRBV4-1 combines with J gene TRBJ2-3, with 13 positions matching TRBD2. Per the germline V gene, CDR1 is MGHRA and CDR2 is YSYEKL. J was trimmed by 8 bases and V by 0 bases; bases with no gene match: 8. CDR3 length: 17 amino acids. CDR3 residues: CASSQDDGTSGIGTQYF. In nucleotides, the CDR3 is TGCGCCAGCAGCCAAGATGATGGGACTAGCGGGATTGGTACGCAGTATTTT.

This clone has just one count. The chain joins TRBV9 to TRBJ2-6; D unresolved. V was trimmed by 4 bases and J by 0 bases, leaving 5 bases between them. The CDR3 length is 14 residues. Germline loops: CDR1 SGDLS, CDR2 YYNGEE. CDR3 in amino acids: CASSSYSGANVLTF. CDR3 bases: TGTGCCAGCAGCTCTTACTCTGGGGCCAACGTCCTGACTTTC.

This CDR3 reads CASRFRQATGYTPQHF. CDR3 bases: TGTGCCAGCAGATTTAGACAGGCGACGGGGTATACGCCCCAGCATTTT. The chain carries TRBV28 and TRBJ1-5; D perhaps matches TRBD1 (6 bases). V lost 6 bases and J 9 bases, leaving 24 bases between the germline ends. The CDR3 has 16 amino acids. CDR1 MDHEN and CDR2 SYDVKM come from the germline V gene.

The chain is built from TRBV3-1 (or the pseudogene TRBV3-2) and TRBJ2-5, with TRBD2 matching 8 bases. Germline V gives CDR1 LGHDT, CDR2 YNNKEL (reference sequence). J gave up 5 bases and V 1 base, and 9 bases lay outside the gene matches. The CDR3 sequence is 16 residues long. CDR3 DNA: TGTGCCAGCAGCCAAGGAATGGTAGCGGGGATGGAGACCCAGTACTTC. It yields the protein CASSQGMVAGMETQYF.

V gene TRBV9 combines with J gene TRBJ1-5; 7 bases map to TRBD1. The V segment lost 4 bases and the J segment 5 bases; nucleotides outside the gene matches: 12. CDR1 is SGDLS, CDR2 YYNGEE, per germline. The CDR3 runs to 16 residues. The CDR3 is CASSPDQGGIHQPQHF. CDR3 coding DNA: TGTGCCAGCAGCCCTGACCAGGGGGGGATCCATCAGCCCCAGCATTTT.

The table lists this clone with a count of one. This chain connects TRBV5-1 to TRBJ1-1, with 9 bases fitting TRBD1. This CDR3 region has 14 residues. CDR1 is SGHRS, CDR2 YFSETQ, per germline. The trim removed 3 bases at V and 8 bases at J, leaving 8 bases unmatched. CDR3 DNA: TGCGCCAGCAGCTCGGGGACAGGGTTGGGGGAAGCTTTCTTT. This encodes CASSSGTGLGEAFF.

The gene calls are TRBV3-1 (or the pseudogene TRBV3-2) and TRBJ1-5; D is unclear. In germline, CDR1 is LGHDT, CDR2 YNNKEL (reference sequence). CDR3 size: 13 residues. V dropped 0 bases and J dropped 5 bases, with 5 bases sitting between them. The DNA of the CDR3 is TGTGCCAGCAGCCAAGATGGGCATCAGCCCCAGCATTTT. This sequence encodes CASSQDGHQPQHF.

The CDR3 DNA reads as TGTGCCAGCTCACCAGAGAGAACCCAGGTCGGGGTCAAGCAGTACTTC. Amino acids: CASSPERTQVGVKQYF. The chain recombines TRBV18 with TRBJ2-7; D might be TRBD2 (5 bases). Trimming took 2 bases from V and 8 from J, leaving 22 bases between them. Germline V gene data show CDR1 as KGHSH and CDR2 as LQKENI. The CDR3 covers 16 residues.

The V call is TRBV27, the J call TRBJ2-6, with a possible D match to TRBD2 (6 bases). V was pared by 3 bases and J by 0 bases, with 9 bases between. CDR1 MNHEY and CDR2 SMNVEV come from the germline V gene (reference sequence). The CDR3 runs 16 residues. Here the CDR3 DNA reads TGTGCCAGCAGTTTTTTGGGGGGCTCTGGGGCCAACGTCCTGACTTTC. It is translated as CASSFLGGSGANVLTF.

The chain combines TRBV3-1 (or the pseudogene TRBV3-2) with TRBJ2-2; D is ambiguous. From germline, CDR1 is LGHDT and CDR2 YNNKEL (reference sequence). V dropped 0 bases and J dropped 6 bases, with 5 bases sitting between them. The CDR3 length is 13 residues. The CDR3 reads CASSQDRAGELFF. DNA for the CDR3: TGTGCCAGCAGCCAAGATAGGGCCGGGGAGCTGTTTTTT.

CDR3 sequence (DNA): TGTGCCAGCAGTTACGGACAGGAATGGTTTTTT. This codes for CASSYGQEWFF. V usage is TRBV6-5 and J usage is TRBJ1-4, with TRBD1 matching 7 bases. V was clipped by 2 bases and J by 16 bases; unmatched bases: 4. Germline values: CDR1 MNHEY, CDR2 SVGAGI. This CDR3 has 11 amino acids.

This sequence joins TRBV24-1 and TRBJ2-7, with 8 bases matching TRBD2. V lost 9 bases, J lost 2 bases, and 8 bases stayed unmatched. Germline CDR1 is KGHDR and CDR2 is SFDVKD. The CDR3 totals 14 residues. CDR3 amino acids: CATPGGGGPYEQYF. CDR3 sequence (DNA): TGTGCCACCCCCGGGGGGGGAGGGCCCTACGAGCAGTACTTC.

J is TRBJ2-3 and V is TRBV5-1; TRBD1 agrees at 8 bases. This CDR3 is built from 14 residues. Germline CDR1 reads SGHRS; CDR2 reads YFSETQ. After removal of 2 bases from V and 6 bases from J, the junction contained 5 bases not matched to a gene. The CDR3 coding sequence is TGCGCCAGCAGCTTACAGGGGGTAGCGGATACGCAGTATTTT. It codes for CASSLQGVADTQYF. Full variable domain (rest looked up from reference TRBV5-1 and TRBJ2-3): KAGVTQTPRYLIKTRGQQVTLSCSPISGHRSVSWYQQTPGQGLQFLFEYFSETQRNKGNFPGRFSGRQFSNSRSEMNVSTLELGDSALYLCASSLQGVADTQYFGPGTRLTVL.

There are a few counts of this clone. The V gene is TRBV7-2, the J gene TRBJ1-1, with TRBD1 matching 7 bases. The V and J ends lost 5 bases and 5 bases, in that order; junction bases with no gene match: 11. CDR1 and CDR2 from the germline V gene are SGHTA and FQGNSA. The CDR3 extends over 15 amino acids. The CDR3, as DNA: TGTGCCAGCAGCCCGGACAGGACGAGAACAACTGAAGCTTTCTTT. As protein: CASSPDRTRTTEAFF.

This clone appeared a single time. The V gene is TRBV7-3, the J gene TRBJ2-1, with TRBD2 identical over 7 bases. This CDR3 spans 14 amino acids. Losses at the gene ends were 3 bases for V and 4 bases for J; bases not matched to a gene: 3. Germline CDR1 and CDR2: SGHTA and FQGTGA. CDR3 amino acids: CASSFRGGYNEQFF. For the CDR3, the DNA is TGTGCCAGCAGCTTCCGCGGGGGTTACAATGAGCAGTTCTTC.

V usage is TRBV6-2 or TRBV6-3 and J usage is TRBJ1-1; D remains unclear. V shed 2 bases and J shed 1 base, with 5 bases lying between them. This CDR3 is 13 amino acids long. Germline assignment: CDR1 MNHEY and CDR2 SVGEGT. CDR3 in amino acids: CASSYVWNTEAFF. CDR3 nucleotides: TGTGCCAGCAGTTACGTATGGAACACTGAAGCTTTCTTT.

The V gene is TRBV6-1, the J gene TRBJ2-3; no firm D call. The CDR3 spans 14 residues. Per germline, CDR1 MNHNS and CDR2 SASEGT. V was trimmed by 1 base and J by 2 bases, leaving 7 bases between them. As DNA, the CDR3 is TGTGCCAGCAGTGAAGAGGCCACCACAGATACGCAGTATTTT. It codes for CASSEEATTDTQYF.

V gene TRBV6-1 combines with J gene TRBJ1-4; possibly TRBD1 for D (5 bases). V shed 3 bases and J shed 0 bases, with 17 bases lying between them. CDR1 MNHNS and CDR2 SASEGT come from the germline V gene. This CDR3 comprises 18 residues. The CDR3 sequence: CASSDQRGSLATNEKLFF. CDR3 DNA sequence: TGTGCCAGCAGTGATCAGAGGGGCTCCCTTGCAACTAATGAAAAACTGTTTTTT.